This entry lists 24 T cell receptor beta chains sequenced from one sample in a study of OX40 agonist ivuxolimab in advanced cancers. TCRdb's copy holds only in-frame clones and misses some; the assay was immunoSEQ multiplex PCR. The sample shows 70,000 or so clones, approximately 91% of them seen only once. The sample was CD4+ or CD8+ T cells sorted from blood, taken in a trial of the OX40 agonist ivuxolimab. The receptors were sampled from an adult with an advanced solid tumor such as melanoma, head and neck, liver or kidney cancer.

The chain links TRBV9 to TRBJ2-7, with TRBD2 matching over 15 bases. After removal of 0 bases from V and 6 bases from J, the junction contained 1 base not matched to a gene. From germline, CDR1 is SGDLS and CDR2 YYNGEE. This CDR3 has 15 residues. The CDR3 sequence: CASSVEGLAGGEQYF. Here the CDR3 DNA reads TGTGCCAGCAGCGTAGAGGGACTAGCGGGAGGCGAGCAGTACTTC.

The CDR3 protein is CASSMEVSYEQYF. Written as DNA, the CDR3 is TGTGCCAGTAGTATGGAAGTCTCCTACGAGCAGTACTTC. The rearrangement uses TRBV19 and TRBJ2-7; D unclear. With 3 bases removed from V and 0 bases from J, the gap between germline ends came to 6 bases. Germline loops: CDR1 LNHDA, CDR2 SQIVND (reference sequence). This CDR3 comprises 13 residues.

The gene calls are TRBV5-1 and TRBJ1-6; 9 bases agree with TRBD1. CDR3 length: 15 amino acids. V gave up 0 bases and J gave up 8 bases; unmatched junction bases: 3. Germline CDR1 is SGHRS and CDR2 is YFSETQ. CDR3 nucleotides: TGCGCCAGCAGCTTGGGGGACAGGGTATATTCACCCCTCCACTTT. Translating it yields CASSLGDRVYSPLHF.

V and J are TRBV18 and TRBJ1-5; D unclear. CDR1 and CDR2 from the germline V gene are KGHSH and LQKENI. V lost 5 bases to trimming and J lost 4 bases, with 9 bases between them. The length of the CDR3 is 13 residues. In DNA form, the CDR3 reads TGTGCCAGCTCAAGGGAGATAAATCAGCCCCAGCATTTT. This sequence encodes CASSREINQPQHF.

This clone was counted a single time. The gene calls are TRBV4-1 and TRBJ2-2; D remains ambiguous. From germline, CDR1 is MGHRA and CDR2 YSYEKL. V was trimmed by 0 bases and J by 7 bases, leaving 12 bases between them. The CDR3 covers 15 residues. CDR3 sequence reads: CASSQDAVWIGELFF. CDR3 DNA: TGCGCCAGCAGCCAAGACGCAGTATGGATCGGGGAGCTGTTTTTT.

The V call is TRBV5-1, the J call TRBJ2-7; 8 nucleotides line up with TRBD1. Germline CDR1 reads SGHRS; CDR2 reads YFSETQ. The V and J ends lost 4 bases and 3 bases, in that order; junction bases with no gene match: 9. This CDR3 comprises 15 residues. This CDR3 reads CASSQDGQGGYEQYF. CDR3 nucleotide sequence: TGCGCCAGCAGCCAGGACGGACAGGGTGGCTACGAGCAGTACTTC.

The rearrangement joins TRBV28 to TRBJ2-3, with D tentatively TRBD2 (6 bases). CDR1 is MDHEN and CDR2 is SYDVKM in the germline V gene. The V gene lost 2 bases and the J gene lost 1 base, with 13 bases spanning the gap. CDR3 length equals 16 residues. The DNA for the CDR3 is TGTGCCAGCAGTTTAGACGCTAGCGTCGGCACAGATACGCAGTATTTT. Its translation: CASSLDASVGTDTQYF.

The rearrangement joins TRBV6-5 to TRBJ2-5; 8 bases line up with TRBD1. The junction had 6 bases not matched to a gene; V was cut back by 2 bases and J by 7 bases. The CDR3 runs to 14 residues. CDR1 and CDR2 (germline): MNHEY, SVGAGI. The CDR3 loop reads CASSYAGQGGTQYF. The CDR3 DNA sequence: TGTGCCAGCAGTTACGCCGGACAGGGAGGGACCCAGTACTTC.

Here the CDR3 reads CASSWGGERSKEQYF. CDR3 nucleotides: TGTGCCAGCAGCTGGGGGGGGGAGCGATCTAAAGAGCAGTACTTC. The chain links TRBV7-2 to TRBJ2-7; 7 positions agree with TRBD2. Germline loops: CDR1 SGHTA, CDR2 FQGNSA. V was pared by 4 bases and J by 7 bases, with 13 bases of the junction left unmatched. The CDR3 is 15 amino acids.

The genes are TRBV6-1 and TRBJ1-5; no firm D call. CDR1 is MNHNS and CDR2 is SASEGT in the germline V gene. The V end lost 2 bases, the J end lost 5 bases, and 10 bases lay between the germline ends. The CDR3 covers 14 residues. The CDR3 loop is CASSELRKDQPQHF. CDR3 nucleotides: TGTGCCAGCAGTGAATTGAGAAAAGATCAGCCCCAGCATTTT.

For the CDR3, the DNA is TGTGCCAGCAGCTTAGATGGGGAATTAGCAGGACAGGGGCAAGCTTTCTTT. Protein sequence: CASSLDGELAGQGQAFF. The rearrangement joins TRBV11-2 to TRBJ1-1, with 9 bases fitting TRBD1. Germline V gives CDR1 SGHAT, CDR2 FQNNGV. With 0 bases clipped from V and 9 bases from J, the junction kept 14 bases outside the gene matches. The CDR3 extends over 17 amino acids.

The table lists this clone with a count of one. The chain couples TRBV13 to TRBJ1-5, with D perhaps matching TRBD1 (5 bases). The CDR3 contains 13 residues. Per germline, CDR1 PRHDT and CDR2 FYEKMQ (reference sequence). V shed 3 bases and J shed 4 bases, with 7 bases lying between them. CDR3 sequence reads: CASSFRENQPQHF. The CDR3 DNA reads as TGTGCCAGCAGCTTCAGGGAGAATCAGCCCCAGCATTTT.

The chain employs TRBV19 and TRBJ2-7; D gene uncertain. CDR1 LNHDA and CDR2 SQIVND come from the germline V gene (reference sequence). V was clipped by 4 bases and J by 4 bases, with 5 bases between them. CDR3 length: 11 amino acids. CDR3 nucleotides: TGTGCCAGTAGTAGGGGTTACGAGCAGTACTTC. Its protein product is CASSRGYEQYF.

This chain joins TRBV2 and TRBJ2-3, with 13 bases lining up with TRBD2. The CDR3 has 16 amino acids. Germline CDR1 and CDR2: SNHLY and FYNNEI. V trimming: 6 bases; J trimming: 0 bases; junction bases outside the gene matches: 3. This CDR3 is CASRLLAGGSTDTQYF. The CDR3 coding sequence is TGTGCCAGCAGGTTACTAGCGGGAGGGAGCACAGATACGCAGTATTTT.

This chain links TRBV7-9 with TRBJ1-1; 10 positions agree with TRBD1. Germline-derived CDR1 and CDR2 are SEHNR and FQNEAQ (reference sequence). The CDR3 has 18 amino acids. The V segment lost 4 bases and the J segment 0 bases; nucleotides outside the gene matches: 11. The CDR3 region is CASSSRTGGTRMNTEAFF. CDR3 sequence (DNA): TGTGCCAGCAGCTCCAGGACAGGGGGAACTCGCATGAACACTGAAGCTTTCTTT.

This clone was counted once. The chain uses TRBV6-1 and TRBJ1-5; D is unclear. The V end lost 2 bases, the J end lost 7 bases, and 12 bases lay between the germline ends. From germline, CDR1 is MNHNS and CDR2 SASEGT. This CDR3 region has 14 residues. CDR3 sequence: CASSEMIRGQPQHF. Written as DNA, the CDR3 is TGTGCCAGCAGTGAAATGATCCGAGGACAGCCCCAGCATTTT.

Written as DNA, the CDR3 is TGTGCCAGCAGTTTCGTGGAAACCTACGAGCAGTACTTC. Encoded protein: CASSFVETYEQYF. The V and J genes are TRBV28 and TRBJ2-7, with D hard to call. Trimming shortened V by 3 bases and J by 2 bases, and 8 bases separated the two germline ends. The CDR3 covers 13 residues. In germline, CDR1 is MDHEN, CDR2 SYDVKM.

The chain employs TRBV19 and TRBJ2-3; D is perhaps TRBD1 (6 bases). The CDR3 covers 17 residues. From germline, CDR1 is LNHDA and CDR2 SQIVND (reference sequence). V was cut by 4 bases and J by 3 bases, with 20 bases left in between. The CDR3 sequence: CASSTPPFGGQTDTQYF. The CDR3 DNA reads TGTGCCAGTAGTACACCCCCATTCGGTGGACAGACAGATACGCAGTATTTT.

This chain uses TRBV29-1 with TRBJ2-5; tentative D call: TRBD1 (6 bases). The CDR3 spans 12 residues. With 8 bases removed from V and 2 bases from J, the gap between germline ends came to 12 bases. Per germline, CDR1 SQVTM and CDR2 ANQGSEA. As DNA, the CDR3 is TGCAGCACCGGGACAAGTCAAGAGACCCAGTACTTC. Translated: CSTGTSQETQYF. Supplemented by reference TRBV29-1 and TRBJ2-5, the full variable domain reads SAVISQKPSRDICQRGTSLTIQCQVDSQVTMMFWYRQQPGQSLTLIATANQGSEATYESGFVIDKFPISRPNLTFSTLTVSNMSPEDSSIYLCSTGTSQETQYFGPGTRLLVL.

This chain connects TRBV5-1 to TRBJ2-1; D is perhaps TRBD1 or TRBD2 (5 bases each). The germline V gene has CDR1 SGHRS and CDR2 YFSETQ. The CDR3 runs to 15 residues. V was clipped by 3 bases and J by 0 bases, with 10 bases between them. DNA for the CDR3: TGCGCCAGCAGCTGGGACGACATCTCCTACAATGAGCAGTTCTTC. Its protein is CASSWDDISYNEQFF. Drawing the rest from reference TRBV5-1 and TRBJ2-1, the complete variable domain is KAGVTQTPRYLIKTRGQQVTLSCSPISGHRSVSWYQQTPGQGLQFLFEYFSETQRNKGNFPGRFSGRQFSNSRSEMNVSTLELGDSALYLCASSWDDISYNEQFFGPGTRLTVL.

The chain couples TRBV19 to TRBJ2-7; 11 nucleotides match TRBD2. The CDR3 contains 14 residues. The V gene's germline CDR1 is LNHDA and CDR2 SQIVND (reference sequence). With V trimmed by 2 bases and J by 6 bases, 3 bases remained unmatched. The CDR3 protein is CASSISGTSGEQYF. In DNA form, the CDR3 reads TGTGCCAGTAGTATATCCGGGACTAGCGGCGAGCAGTACTTC.

The CDR3 region is CASSFGGGSGNTIYF. DNA of the CDR3: TGTGCCAGTAGTTTCGGCGGGGGATCTGGAAACACCATATATTTT. V usage is TRBV19 and J usage is TRBJ1-3, with D maybe TRBD1 (5 bases). Germline lookup yields CDR1 LNHDA and CDR2 SQIVND (reference sequence). Trimming left V 5 bases short and J 1 base short, with 12 bases between. This CDR3 is 15 amino acids long.

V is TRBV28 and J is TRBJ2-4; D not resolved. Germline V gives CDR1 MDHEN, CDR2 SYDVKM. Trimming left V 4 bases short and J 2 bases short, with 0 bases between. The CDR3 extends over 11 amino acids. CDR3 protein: CASSSKNIQYF. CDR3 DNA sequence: TGTGCCAGCAGTTCCAAAAACATTCAGTACTTC.

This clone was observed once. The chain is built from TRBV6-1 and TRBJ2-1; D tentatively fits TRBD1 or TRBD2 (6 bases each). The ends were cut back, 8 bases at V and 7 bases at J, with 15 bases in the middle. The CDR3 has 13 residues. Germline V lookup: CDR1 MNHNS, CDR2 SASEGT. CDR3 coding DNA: TGTGCCAGCGGAGGGACAACCTTAAATGAGCAGTTCTTC. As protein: CASGGTTLNEQFF.